A selection of T cell receptor beta chains follows, all from one sample in a study of cytomegalovirus exposure and HLA in healthy donors. Data came from immunoSEQ multiplex PCR; TCRdb stores just in-frame clones and leaves some out. The table includes some 220,000 clones, 70% to 80% detected once. The sample consisted of PBMCs. These TCRs come from a woman in her fifties or sixties in good health and CMV-seropositive. Each CDR3 is given with its conserved first and last residue. Each record gives: CDR3 length, clone size, V gene, J gene, D gene, CDR3 protein, CDR3 DNA. A D gene is named only where the DNA matches it firmly. Size values are once, few and many counts, or a class for expanded clones, and some rows have none.

>17|NA|TRBV5-4|TRBJ2-5|TRBD1
CASSAYAGTGIGETQYF
TGTGCCAGCAGCGCCTACGCCGGGACAGGGATTGGGGAGACCCAGTACTTC
>16|once|TRBV10-3|TRBJ2-7|TRBD1
CAILPGTGLNRYEQYF
TGTGCCATCCTTCCCGGGACAGGCTTAAACCGCTACGAGCAGTACTTC
>18|NA|TRBV19|TRBJ2-3|TRBD2
CASSPGGYSGSLTDTQYF
TGTGCCAGTAGCCCCGGCGGGTATAGCGGGTCTCTCACAGATACGCAGTATTTT
>16|NA|TRBV28|TRBJ1-3|NA
CASSLKQVVSGNTIYF
TGTGCCAGCAGTTTAAAACAGGTTGTCTCTGGAAACACCATATATTTT
>15|NA|TRBV9|TRBJ2-1|TRBD2
CASSPPGGGAHEQFF
TGTGCCAGCAGCCCCCCCGGCGGGGGGGCCCATGAGCAGTTCTTC
>16|once|TRBV18|TRBJ2-7|TRBD2
CASSPRGAGVSDEQYF
TGTGCCAGCTCACCGCGAGGAGCGGGAGTATCGGATGAGCAGTACTTC
>13|NA|TRBV28|TRBJ1-1|NA
CASNSDIYTEAFF
TGTGCCAGCAATTCGGACATTTACACTGAAGCTTTCTTT
>16|NA|TRBV4-1|TRBJ2-7|TRBD2
CASSQDSAGVPYEQYF
TGCGCCAGCAGCCAAGATTCAGCGGGAGTCCCCTACGAGCAGTACTTC
>14|NA|TRBV15|TRBJ2-7|NA
CATSRDPDSYEQYF
TGTGCCACCAGCAGAGATCCGGACAGCTACGAGCAGTACTTC
>15|NA|TRBV5-1|TRBJ2-2|TRBD1
CASSPGQGIPGELFF
TGCGCCAGCAGTCCGGGACAGGGGATACCCGGGGAGCTGTTTTTT
>16|NA|TRBV30|TRBJ1-1|TRBD1
CAWNPGQGESRTEAFF
TGTGCCTGGAATCCCGGGCAGGGGGAGTCTCGCACTGAAGCTTTCTTT
>13|NA|TRBV10-3|TRBJ1-1|NA
CAISESTGTEAFF
TGTGCCATCAGTGAGTCCACAGGCACTGAAGCTTTCTTT
>13|NA|TRBV29-1|TRBJ1-1|NA
CSVGPGWNTEAFF
TGCAGCGTCGGACCGGGATGGAACACTGAAGCTTTCTTT
>15|NA|TRBV5-4|TRBJ2-3|NA
CASSLGGGTPDTQYF
TGTGCCAGCAGCTTAGGTGGGGGGACCCCCGATACGCAGTATTTT
>14|NA|TRBV11-2|TRBJ1-2|NA
CASSYHGLSVGYTF
TGTGCCAGCAGCTATCATGGGCTATCAGTTGGCTACACCTTC
>17|NA|TRBV23-1|TRBJ2-7|NA
CASSSLVGQTDYYEQYF
TGCGCCAGCAGCTCTCTGGTTGGGCAAACTGACTACTACGAGCAGTACTTC
>18|NA|TRBV10-2|TRBJ2-1|TRBD2
CASSESTTGLAGDNEQFF
TGCGCCAGCAGTGAGTCGACTACGGGACTAGCGGGAGATAATGAGCAGTTCTTC
>14|NA|TRBV10-3|TRBJ2-1|NA
CAITQGSVHNEQFF
TGTGCCATCACCCAGGGAAGTGTGCACAATGAGCAGTTCTTC
>13|NA|TRBV28|TRBJ1-2|NA
CASGSLRGNGYTF
TGTGCCAGCGGTTCCCTTCGGGGGAATGGCTACACCTTC
>16|NA|TRBV28|TRBJ2-5|TRBD2
CASSQLGAGERETQYF
TGTGCCAGCAGTCAACTCGGGGCGGGGGAACGGGAGACCCAGTACTTC
>15|NA|TRBV4-1|TRBJ2-7|TRBD1
CASSQHITGAYEQYF
TGCGCCAGCAGCCAACATATCACAGGGGCTTACGAGCAGTACTTC
>14|NA|TRBV7-2|TRBJ1-3|NA
CASSFREPGNTIYF
TGTGCCAGCAGCTTCAGGGAACCTGGAAACACCATATATTTT
>16|NA|TRBV2|TRBJ1-4|TRBD1
CASSFRDRGGDEKLFF
TGTGCCAGCAGTTTCCGGGACAGGGGCGGGGATGAAAAACTGTTTTTT
>16|NA|TRBV5-1|TRBJ2-1|TRBD2
CASSLTVLAGGNEQFF
TGCGCCAGCAGCTTGACGGTACTAGCGGGAGGCAATGAGCAGTTCTTC
>11|NA|TRBV7-9|TRBJ2-3|NA
CASTITDTQYF
TGTGCCAGCACCATCACAGATACGCAGTATTTT